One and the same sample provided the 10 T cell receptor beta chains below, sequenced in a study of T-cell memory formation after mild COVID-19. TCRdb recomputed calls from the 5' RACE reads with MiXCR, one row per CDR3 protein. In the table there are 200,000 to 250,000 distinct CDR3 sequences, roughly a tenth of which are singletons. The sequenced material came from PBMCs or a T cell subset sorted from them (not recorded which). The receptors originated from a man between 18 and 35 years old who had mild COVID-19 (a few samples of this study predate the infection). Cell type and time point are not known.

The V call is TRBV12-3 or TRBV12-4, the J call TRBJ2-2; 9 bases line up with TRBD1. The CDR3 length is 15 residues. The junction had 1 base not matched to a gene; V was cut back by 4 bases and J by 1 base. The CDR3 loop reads CASSWGQGNTGELFF. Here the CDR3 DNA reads TGTGCCAGCAGTTGGGGACAGGGGAACACCGGGGAGCTGTTTTTT.

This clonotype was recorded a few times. CDR3 in amino acids: CASSPRQGERGEQFF. In nucleotides, the CDR3 is TGTGCCAGCTCACCTCGACAGGGGGAGCGGGGTGAGCAGTTCTTC. The chain is built from TRBV18 and TRBJ2-1; 9 bases are shared with TRBD1. The CDR3 loop spans 15 amino acids. The germline V gene has CDR1 KGHSH and CDR2 LQKENI. J lost 9 bases, V lost 3 bases, and 9 bases had no gene match.

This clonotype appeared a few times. The CDR3, as DNA: TGCGCCAGCAGCTCGACAGGCCTCAACTATGGCTACACCTTC. Amino acid sequence: CASSSTGLNYGYTF. The J gene is TRBJ1-2, the V gene TRBV5-1, with D perhaps TRBD1 (6 bases). V was clipped by 3 bases and J by 2 bases, with 11 bases between them. The CDR3 extends over 14 amino acids. Per germline, CDR1 SGHRS and CDR2 YFSETQ.

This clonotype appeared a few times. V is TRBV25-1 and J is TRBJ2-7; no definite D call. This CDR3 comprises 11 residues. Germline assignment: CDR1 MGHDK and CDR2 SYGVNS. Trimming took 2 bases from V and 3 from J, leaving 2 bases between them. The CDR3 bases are TGTGCCAGCAGTGAAAACTACGAGCAGTACTTC. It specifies CASSENYEQYF.

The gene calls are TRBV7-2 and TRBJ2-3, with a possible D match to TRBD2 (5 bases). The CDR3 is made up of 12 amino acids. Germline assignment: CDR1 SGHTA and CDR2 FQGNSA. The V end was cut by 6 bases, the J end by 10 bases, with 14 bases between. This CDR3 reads CASRTTSSPQYF. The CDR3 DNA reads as TGTGCCAGCAGGACTACCAGCTCCCCGCAGTATTTT. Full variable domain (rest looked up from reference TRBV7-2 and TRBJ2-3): GAGVSQSPSNKVTEKGKDVELRCDPISGHTALYWYRQSLGQGLEFLIYFQGNSAPDKSGLPSDRFSAERTGGSVSTLTIQRTQQEDSAVYLCASRTTSSPQYFGPGTRLTVL.

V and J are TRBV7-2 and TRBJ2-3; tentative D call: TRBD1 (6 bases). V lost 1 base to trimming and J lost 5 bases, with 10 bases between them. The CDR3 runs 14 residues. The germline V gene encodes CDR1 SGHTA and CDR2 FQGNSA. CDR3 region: CASSLGPGVDTQYF. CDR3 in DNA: TGTGCCAGCAGCTTAGGCCCAGGGGTAGATACGCAGTATTTT.

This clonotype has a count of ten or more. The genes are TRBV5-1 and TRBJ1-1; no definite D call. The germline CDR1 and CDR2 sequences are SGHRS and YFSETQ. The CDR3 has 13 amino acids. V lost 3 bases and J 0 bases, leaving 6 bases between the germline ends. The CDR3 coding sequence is TGCGCCAGCAGCTGGGCGCTGAACACTGAAGCTTTCTTT. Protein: CASSWALNTEAFF.

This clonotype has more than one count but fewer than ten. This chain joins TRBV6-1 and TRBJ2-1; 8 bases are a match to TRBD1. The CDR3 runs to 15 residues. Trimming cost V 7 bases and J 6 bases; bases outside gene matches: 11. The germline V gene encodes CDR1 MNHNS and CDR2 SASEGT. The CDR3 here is CASNAGTGLFNEQFF. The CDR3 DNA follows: TGTGCCAGCAATGCCGGGACAGGCCTTTTCAATGAGCAGTTCTTC.

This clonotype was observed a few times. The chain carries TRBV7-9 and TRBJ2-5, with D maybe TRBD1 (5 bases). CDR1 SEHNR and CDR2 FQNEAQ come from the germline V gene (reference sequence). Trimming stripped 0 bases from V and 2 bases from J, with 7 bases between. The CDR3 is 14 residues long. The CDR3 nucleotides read TGTGCCAGCAGCTTAGCGGGGCGGCAAGAGACCCAGTACTTC. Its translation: CASSLAGRQETQYF.

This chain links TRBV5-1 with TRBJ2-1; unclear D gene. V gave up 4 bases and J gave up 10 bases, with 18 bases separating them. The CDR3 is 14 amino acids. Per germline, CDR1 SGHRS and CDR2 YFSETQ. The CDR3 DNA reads TGCGCCAGCAGCGCGGCTACTTTAGGATCCGAGCAGTTCTTC. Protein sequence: CASSAATLGSEQFF.